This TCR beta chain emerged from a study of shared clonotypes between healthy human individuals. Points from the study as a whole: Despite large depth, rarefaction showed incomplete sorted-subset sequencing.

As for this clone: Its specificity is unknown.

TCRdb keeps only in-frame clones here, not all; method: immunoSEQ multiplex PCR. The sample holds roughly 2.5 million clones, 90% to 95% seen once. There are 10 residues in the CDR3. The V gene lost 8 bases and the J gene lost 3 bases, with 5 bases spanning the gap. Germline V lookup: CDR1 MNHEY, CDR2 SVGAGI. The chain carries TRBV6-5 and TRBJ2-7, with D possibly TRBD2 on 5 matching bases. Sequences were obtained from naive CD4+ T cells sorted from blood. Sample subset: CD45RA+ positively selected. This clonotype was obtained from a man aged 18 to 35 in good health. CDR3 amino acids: CASRGYEQYF. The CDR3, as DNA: TGTGCCAGCCGGGGCTACGAGCAGTACTTC.